The following is a T cell receptor (beta chain) sequence with its context. Its target is not known. This sample is part of a study of T cells in localized non-small cell lung cancer. The CDR3 is made up of 15 amino acids. Germline-derived CDR1 and CDR2 are SGHAT and FQNNGV. The V end lost 5 bases, the J end lost 5 bases, and 18 bases lay between the germline ends. Study-wide results and caveats: Adjacent uninvolved lung had the highest clonality, suggesting focused antigen responses.

The table came from immunoSEQ multiplex PCR; TCRdb's copy has only in-frame clones and leaves some out. Here the sample spans over 8,000 clones, around 90% being singletons. The specimen was peripheral blood, collected before any cancer treatment. The source is a woman aged 35 to 75 with stage I squamous cell lung carcinoma. This rearrangement joins TRBV11-2 to TRBJ2-5, with a weak D call TRBD2 (6 bases). The CDR3 here is CASSPRDLDVETQYF. CDR3 nucleotides: TGTGCCAGCAGCCCGCGGGACCTCGACGTCGAGACCCAGTACTTC.